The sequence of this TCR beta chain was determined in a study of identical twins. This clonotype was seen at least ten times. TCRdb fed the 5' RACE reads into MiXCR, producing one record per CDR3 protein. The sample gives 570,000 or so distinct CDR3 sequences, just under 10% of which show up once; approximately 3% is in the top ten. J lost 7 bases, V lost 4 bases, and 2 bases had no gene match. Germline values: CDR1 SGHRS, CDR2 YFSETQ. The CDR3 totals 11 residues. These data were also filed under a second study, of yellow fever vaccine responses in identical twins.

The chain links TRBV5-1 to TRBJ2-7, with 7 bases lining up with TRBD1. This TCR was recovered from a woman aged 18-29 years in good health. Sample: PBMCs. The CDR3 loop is CASSPDREQYF. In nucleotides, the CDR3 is TGCGCCAGCAGCCCGGACAGGGAGCAGTACTTC.